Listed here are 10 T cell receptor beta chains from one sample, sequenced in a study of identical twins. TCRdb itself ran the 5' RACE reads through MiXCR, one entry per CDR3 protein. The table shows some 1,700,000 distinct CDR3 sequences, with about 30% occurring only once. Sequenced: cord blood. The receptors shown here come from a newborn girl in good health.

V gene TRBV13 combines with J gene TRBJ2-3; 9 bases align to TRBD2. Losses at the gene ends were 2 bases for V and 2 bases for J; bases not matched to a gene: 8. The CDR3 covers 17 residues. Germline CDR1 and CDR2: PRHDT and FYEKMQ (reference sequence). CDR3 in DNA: TGTGCCAGCAGCTTAAGGGCTAGCGGGGCCCTCACAGATACGCAGTATTTT. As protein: CASSLRASGALTDTQYF.

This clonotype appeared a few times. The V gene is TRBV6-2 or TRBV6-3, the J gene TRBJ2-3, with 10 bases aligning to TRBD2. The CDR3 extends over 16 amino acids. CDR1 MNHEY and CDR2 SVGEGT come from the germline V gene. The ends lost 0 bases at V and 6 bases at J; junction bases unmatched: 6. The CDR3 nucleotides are TGTGCCAGCAGTTACTCCCTAGCGGGGGTTGAGGATACGCAGTATTTT. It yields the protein CASSYSLAGVEDTQYF.

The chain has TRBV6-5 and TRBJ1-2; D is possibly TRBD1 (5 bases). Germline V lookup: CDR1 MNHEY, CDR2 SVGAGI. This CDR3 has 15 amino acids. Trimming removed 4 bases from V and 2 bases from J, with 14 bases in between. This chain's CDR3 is CASSLRGIPNYGYTF. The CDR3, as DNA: TGTGCCAGCAGTTTGCGGGGGATCCCAAACTATGGCTACACCTTC.

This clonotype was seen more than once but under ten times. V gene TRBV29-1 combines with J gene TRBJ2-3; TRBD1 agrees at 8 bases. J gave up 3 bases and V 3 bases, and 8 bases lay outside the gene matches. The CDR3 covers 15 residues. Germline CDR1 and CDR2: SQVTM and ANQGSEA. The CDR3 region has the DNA TGCAGCGTTGAGTTGACAGGGGCCCGGACAGATACGCAGTATTTT. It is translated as CSVELTGARTDTQYF.

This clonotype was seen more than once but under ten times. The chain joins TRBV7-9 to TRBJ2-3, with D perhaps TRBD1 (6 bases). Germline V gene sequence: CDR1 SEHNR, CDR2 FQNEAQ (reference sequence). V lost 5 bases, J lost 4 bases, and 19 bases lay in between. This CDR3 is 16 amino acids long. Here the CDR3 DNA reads TGTGCCAGCAGCCCCCCATTAGGCAGGGGAGCAGATACGCAGTATTTT. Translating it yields CASSPPLGRGADTQYF.

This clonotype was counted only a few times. CDR3 coding DNA: TGCGCCAGCAGCTTGCAGACCAGGGACTATGGCTACACCTTC. Its protein is CASSLQTRDYGYTF. The rearrangement joins TRBV5-1 to TRBJ1-2, with D tentatively TRBD1 (5 bases). The V end was cut by 1 base, the J end by 3 bases, with 10 bases between. The CDR3 consists of 14 residues. Germline V gene sequence: CDR1 SGHRS, CDR2 YFSETQ.

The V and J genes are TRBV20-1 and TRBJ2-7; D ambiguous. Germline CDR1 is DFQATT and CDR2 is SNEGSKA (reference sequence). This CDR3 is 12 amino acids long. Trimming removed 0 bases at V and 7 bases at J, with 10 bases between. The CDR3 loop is CSARDDLGEQYF. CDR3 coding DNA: TGCAGTGCTAGAGACGACCTGGGTGAGCAGTACTTC.

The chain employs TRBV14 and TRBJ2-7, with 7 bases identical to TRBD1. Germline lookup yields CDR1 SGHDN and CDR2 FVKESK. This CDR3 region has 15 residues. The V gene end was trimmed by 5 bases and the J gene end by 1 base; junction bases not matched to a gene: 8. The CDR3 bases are TGTGCCAGCAGCTACGGACAGGCCCGTTCCTACGAGCAGTACTTC. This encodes CASSYGQARSYEQYF.

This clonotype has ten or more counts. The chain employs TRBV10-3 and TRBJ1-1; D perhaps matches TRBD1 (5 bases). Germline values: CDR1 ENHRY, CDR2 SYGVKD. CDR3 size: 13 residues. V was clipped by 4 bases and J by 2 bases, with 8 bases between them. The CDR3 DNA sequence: TGTGCCATCAGTGGGACAAAAAACACTGAAGCTTTCTTT. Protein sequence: CAISGTKNTEAFF.

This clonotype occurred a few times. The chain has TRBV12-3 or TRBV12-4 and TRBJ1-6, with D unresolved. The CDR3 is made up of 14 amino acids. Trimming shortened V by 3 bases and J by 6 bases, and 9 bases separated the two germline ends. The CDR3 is CASSFSPPNSPLHF. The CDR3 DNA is TGTGCCAGCAGTTTTTCCCCCCCTAATTCACCCCTCCACTTT.